These T cell receptor beta chains were read from a single sample in a study of T-cell memory formation after mild COVID-19. TCRdb reanalysed the 5' RACE reads using MiXCR and keeps one entry per CDR3 protein. The table includes 350,000 to 450,000 distinct CDR3 sequences, 20% detected once. The sequenced material came from PBMCs or a T cell subset sorted from them (not recorded which). Source of these receptors: an adult woman who had mild COVID-19 (a few samples of this study predate the infection). Cell type and time point are not known. CDR3s include the opening cysteine and the closing phenylalanine or tryptophan. A D gene is named only where the DNA matches it firmly. Clone sizes are given selectively: once, few, many, or a class where the clone is expanded.

J	D	size	V	DNA	CDR3
TRBJ2-2	.	.	TRBV25-1	TGTGCCAGCAGTGAATCCTGGGGTTCCAGGGTTGCGGACACCGGGGAGCTGTTTTTT	CASSESWGSRVADTGELFF
TRBJ1-2	.	.	TRBV28	TGTGCCAGCAGTCGGGGACCGCACTATGGCTACACCTTC	CASSRGPHYGYTF
TRBJ2-7	TRBD1	few	TRBV9	TGTGCCAGCAGCGTAGGAGACAGGGGTAAAAGGGACGAGCAGTACTTC	CASSVGDRGKRDEQYF
TRBJ2-1	.	few	TRBV27	TGTGCCAGCAGTTCCGGAGTCTCCTACAATGAGCAGTTCTTC	CASSSGVSYNEQFF
TRBJ2-5	.	.	TRBV30	TGTGCCTGGAGCAAGGGTAGAGAGACCCAGTACTTC	CAWSKGRETQYF
TRBJ2-1	TRBD1	few	TRBV6-6	TGTGCCAGCAGTGCAACAGGGGGCTACAATGAGCAGTTCTTC	CASSATGGYNEQFF
TRBJ2-5	.	.	TRBV7-3	TGTGCCAGCAGCACACTAGTGGAGACCCAGTACTTC	CASSTLVETQYF
TRBJ2-7	.	.	TRBV5-1	TGCGCCAGGACAATCCGAAACAGGAGATCCTACGAGCAGTACTTC	CARTIRNRRSYEQYF
TRBJ2-2	TRBD1	.	TRBV24-1	TGTGCCACCAGTGACCCGCCCGGGACAGGGGTCACCGGGGAGCTGTTTTTT	CATSDPPGTGVTGELFF
TRBJ1-1	TRBD1	.	TRBV7-9	TGTGCCCAGCGGGGGGACAGGGGGAACACTGAAGCTTTCTTT	CAQRGDRGNTEAFF
TRBJ2-1	TRBD2	.	TRBV12-3/TRBV12-4	TGTGCCAGCAGTTTACGGAGCGGGGGAAGCAATGAGCAGTTCTTC	CASSLRSGGSNEQFF
TRBJ2-5	TRBD2	.	TRBV29-1	TGCAGCGTCGCGAGCGGGGGGGCCGCAGAGACCCAGTACTTC	CSVASGGAAETQYF
TRBJ1-5	.	many	TRBV24-1	TGTGCCACCAGTGATAATAGCAATCAGCCCCAGCATTTT	CATSDNSNQPQHF
TRBJ2-7	TRBD2	few	TRBV6-2/TRBV6-3	TGTGCCAGCACGGCTAGCGGGGGAACCTTCTCCTACGAGCAGTACTTC	CASTASGGTFSYEQYF
TRBJ2-3	TRBD2	many	TRBV18	TGTGCCAGCTCACCAAGGACTAGGAGCACAGATACGCAGTATTTT	CASSPRTRSTDTQYF
TRBJ1-1	.	.	TRBV12-3/TRBV12-4	TGTGCCAGCAGTTTGGGGGTAGACACTGAAGCTTTCTTT	CASSLGVDTEAFF
TRBJ2-2	TRBD2	few	TRBV3-1	TGTGCCAGCGAGGGCGGGGGATCGAACACCGGGGAGCTGTTTTTT	CASEGGGSNTGELFF
TRBJ2-7	.	few	TRBV23-1	TGCGCCAGCAATCGGTTGGGGGACTTC	CASNRLGDF
TRBJ1-6	TRBD1	few	TRBV6-1	TGTGCCAGCAATCAGGGGACAGGGGATAATTCACCCCTCCACTTT	CASNQGTGDNSPLHF
TRBJ2-1	.	few	TRBV4-3	TGCGCCAGCAGCCAAGATTACCAGAGCTCCTACAATGAGCAGTTCTTC	CASSQDYQSSYNEQFF
TRBJ2-2	.	.	TRBV7-2	TGTGCCAGCAGCTTAACGACAGGCTGGTTTAACACCGGGGAGCTGTTTTTT	CASSLTTGWFNTGELFF
TRBJ1-5	.	few	TRBV5-5	TGTGCCAGCAGAGCAGGGGTCGGCGGGAATCAGCCCCAGCATTTT	CASRAGVGGNQPQHF
TRBJ2-7	TRBD1	.	TRBV6-6	TGTGCCAGCAGTTTCCGACAGGGGGCGTCGTACGAGCAGTACTTC	CASSFRQGASYEQYF
TRBJ1-1	.	few	TRBV7-3	TGTGCCAGCAGCTTGCAGGCTTTGAACACTGAAGCTTTCTTT	CASSLQALNTEAFF
TRBJ1-1	.	.	TRBV29-1	TGCAGCGTTGAAAAGTGGGGGAACACTGAAGCTTTCTTT	CSVEKWGNTEAFF
TRBJ2-2	.	.	TRBV12-3/TRBV12-4	TGTGCCAGCAGTCCCCTACTAGCCAGACGGTCCGGGGAGCTGTTTTTT	CASSPLLARRSGELFF
TRBJ2-2	.	.	TRBV9	TGTGCCAGCAGCGTAAGTCCCGATGGGACCGGGGAGCTGTTTTTT	CASSVSPDGTGELFF
TRBJ1-2	.	.	TRBV29-1	TGCAGCGTAGGACCCGTGGCAACCCTGTCTGGCTACACCTTC	CSVGPVATLSGYTF
TRBJ2-3	TRBD1	.	TRBV5-5	TGTGCCAGCAGCCTCTCTCACAGGGGTAGGACAGATACGCAGTATTTT	CASSLSHRGRTDTQYF
TRBJ2-7	TRBD2	few	TRBV27	TGTGCCAGCAGTTCCTCCGGACTAGCGGGAATCTACGAGCAGTACTTC	CASSSSGLAGIYEQYF
TRBJ2-1	.	.	TRBV13	TGTGCCAGCAGCTTAGTCCGGCGGGCGGGAGAGCAGTTCTTC	CASSLVRRAGEQFF
TRBJ2-3	TRBD2	.	TRBV9	TGTGCCAGCAGCGTAGCAACTAGCGCAGATACGCAGTATTTT	CASSVATSADTQYF
TRBJ2-1	.	few	TRBV4-2	TGTGCCAGCAGCCGCACCGCGGACGCGCCAGAGCAGTTCTTC	CASSRTADAPEQFF
TRBJ1-2	TRBD1	.	TRBV6-5	TGTGCCAGCAGTTACTCTGGACAGGTCTTTAACTATGGCTACACCTTC	CASSYSGQVFNYGYTF
TRBJ2-2	.	few	TRBV20-1	TGCAGTGCTAGACCTATAGCGTTCGGGGAGCTGTTTTTT	CSARPIAFGELFF
TRBJ1-1	.	.	TRBV10-3	TGTGCCACCTCTAATGTGGGAGGGCTTAACACTGAAGCTTTCTTT	CATSNVGGLNTEAFF
TRBJ1-5	.	few	TRBV20-1	TGCAGTGCTAGAGGAAATCGGGCCAATCAGCCCCAGCATTTT	CSARGNRANQPQHF
TRBJ2-3	.	.	TRBV7-9	TGTGCCAGCAGCTTAGTGACAGGCACAGATAAGCAGTATTTT	CASSLVTGTDKQYF
TRBJ1-3	.	.	TRBV19	TGTGCCAGTGGAAGAGACAGAAGCTCTGGAAACACCATATATTTT	CASGRDRSSGNTIYF
TRBJ2-7	TRBD1	few	TRBV12-3/TRBV12-4	TGTGCCAGCACCTTAAAAGACAGGGCCGAGCAGTACTTC	CASTLKDRAEQYF
TRBJ2-1	.	few	TRBV2	TGTGCCAGCAGTGTGCGGGGAAGCTCCTACAATGAGCAGTTCTTC	CASSVRGSSYNEQFF
TRBJ2-3	.	.	TRBV11-3	TGTGCCAGCAGCTTAGACCGCAGGTCGGGAGATACGCAGTATTTT	CASSLDRRSGDTQYF
TRBJ1-2	.	few	TRBV5-6	TGTGCCAGCAGCACTCGGACAGTCAACTATGGCTACACCTTC	CASSTRTVNYGYTF
TRBJ2-3	.	.	TRBV6-2/TRBV6-3	TGTGCCAGCAGAAAAAGCACAGATACGCAGTATTTT	CASRKSTDTQYF
TRBJ2-7	TRBD2	few	TRBV19	TGTGCCAGTAAGACTAGCGGGAGCGGAGCCTACGAGCAGTACTTC	CASKTSGSGAYEQYF
TRBJ2-5	.	.	TRBV29-1	TGCAGCGAAAGGGACGGAAAAGAGACCCAGTACTTC	CSERDGKETQYF
TRBJ1-1	.	.	TRBV30	TGTGCCTGGAGCGGACAGATGAACACTGAAGCTTTCTTT	CAWSGQMNTEAFF
TRBJ1-1	.	once	TRBV5-4	TGTGCCAGCAGCTTAGGGCAGTACCTAAAAAAAGGGACTGAAGCTTTCTTT	CASSLGQYLKKGTEAFF
TRBJ2-3	TRBD2	few	TRBV11-3	TGTGCCAGCAGCGCCAGGAGCGGTAGCGGGAGAGATACGCAGTATTTT	CASSARSGSGRDTQYF
TRBJ1-2	.	once	TRBV10-2	TGCGCCAGCAGGGGATCGGGGGGCATAGGCTATGGCTACACCTTC	CASRGSGGIGYGYTF
TRBJ2-1	.	.	TRBV10-3	TGTGCCATCGGTGACAGTGTAAAGTCCTACAATGAGCAGTTCTTC	CAIGDSVKSYNEQFF
TRBJ2-1	TRBD2	.	TRBV4-1	TGCGCCGCCAGGGCTAGCGGGGGATCTGAGCAGTTCTTC	CAARASGGSEQFF
TRBJ2-4	.	few	TRBV21-1	TGTGCCAGCAGCAAAGAGGGCTACATTCAGTACTTC	CASSKEGYIQYF